This T cell receptor (beta chain) comes out of a study of cytomegalovirus exposure and HLA in healthy donors. This clone was recorded a few times. Its antigen is undetermined. Study-wide points: The study listed approximately 170 cytomegalovirus-associated TCR beta chains.

The PCR used 60 Vbeta and 13 Jbeta primers. Method: immunoSEQ multiplex PCR; TCRdb's copy keeps in-frame clones and lacks some. Of roughly 99,000 clones in the sample, about 74% were seen once. Per germline, CDR1 MNHEY and CDR2 SVGAGI. Trimming removed 5 bases from V and 12 bases from J, with 20 bases in between. The CDR3 covers 15 residues. Sample: PBMCs. This rearrangement joins TRBV6-5 to TRBJ1-6; a weak D match, TRBD1 (5 bases). The origin of this receptor is a woman in her 40s in good health and CMV-seropositive. CDR3 amino acids: CASSPGGTLGGPLHF. The DNA of the CDR3 is TGTGCCAGCAGTCCCGGGGGGACTCTCGGGGGACCCCTCCACTTT.